The next 15 T cell receptor beta chains were all read from a single sample in a study of neoadjuvant anti-PD-1 for oral cavity cancer. Profiling relied on immunoSEQ multiplex PCR, and the TCRdb table lists in-frame clones only, not all of them. The profile shows 30,000 to 35,000 clones, about 87% of them singletons. This material consisted of PBMCs, taken before nivolumab (anti-PD-1) treatment. The receptors stem from a person aged 35-79 years with oral cavity squamous cell carcinoma.

The V call is TRBV9, the J call TRBJ1-1, with a possible D match to TRBD1 (6 bases). The CDR3 extends over 14 amino acids. Germline V gene lookup returns CDR1 SGDLS and CDR2 YYNGEE. Trimming stripped 3 bases from V and 6 bases from J, with 15 bases between. CDR3 region: CASSAGDGLAEAFF. The DNA of the CDR3 is TGTGCCAGCAGCGCAGGGGATGGCTTGGCTGAAGCTTTCTTT.

This clone has a single count. V and J are TRBV6-1 and TRBJ1-4, with D perhaps matching TRBD1 (6 bases). The CDR3 has 19 residues. Trimming removed 4 bases from V and 0 bases from J, with 21 bases in between. Germline assignment: CDR1 MNHNS and CDR2 SASEGT. The CDR3 DNA is TGTGCCAGCAGTGGTGTGGGCAGGGGTAGATTTGCAACTAATGAAAAACTGTTTTTT. Translated: CASSGVGRGRFATNEKLFF.

In this sample, this clone turned up once. The V and J genes are TRBV27 and TRBJ1-2; TRBD1 matches at 7 bases. Per germline, CDR1 MNHEY and CDR2 SMNVEV (reference sequence). CDR3 size: 13 residues. V trimming: 6 bases; J trimming: 3 bases; junction bases outside the gene matches: 4. CDR3 DNA: TGTGCCAGCAGACGGGACAGCCACTATGGCTACACCTTC. Translating it yields CASRRDSHYGYTF.

The CDR3 loop is CASSPPNTGELFF. For the CDR3, the DNA is TGTGCCAGCAGCCCCCCTAACACCGGGGAGCTGTTTTTT. V is TRBV11-3 and J is TRBJ2-2, with D unclear. CDR1 is SGHNT and CDR2 is YENEEA in the germline V gene. Trimming left V 5 bases short and J 2 bases short, with 6 bases between. The CDR3 runs 13 residues.

A few counts support this clone. The gene calls are TRBV30 and TRBJ2-6; no clear D gene. V was cut by 5 bases and J by 1 base, with 3 bases left in between. This CDR3 is 12 amino acids long. Germline V lookup: CDR1 GTSNPN, CDR2 SVGIG (reference sequence). The CDR3 DNA reads as TGTGCCTGGTATTCTGGGGCCAACGTCCTGACTTTC. It specifies CAWYSGANVLTF. The full variable domain, completed using reference TRBV30 and TRBJ2-6, is SQTIHQWPATLVQPVGSPLSLECTVEGTSNPNLYWYRQAAGRGLQLLFYSVGIGQISSEVPQNLSASRPQDRQFILSSKKLLLSDSGFYLCAWYSGANVLTFGAGSRLTVL.

The sample holds one count of this clone. CDR3 DNA: TGCGCCAGCAGTGAGTTCTCCGCACCCTTGTCTGGAAACACCATATATTTT. Protein sequence: CASSEFSAPLSGNTIYF. This rearrangement joins TRBV10-1 to TRBJ1-3; no clear D gene. Trimming removed 1 base from V and 1 base from J, with 14 bases in between. The germline V gene has CDR1 WNHNN and CDR2 SYGVQD (reference sequence). The CDR3 is 17 residues long.

This chain connects TRBV6-1 to TRBJ1-6; D might be TRBD1 (5 bases). Trimming took off 4 bases at V and 5 bases at J, with 12 bases between the two ends. The germline V gene encodes CDR1 MNHNS and CDR2 SASEGT. This CDR3 is built from 15 residues. The CDR3 region has the DNA TGTGCCAGCAGTGGAGGGACGGGAGATAATTCACCCCTCCACTTT. Its translation: CASSGGTGDNSPLHF.

V and J are TRBV2 and TRBJ2-1, with 10 nucleotides matching TRBD1. Germline V CDR1 and CDR2: SNHLY, FYNNEI. With V trimmed by 6 bases and J by 9 bases, 8 bases remained unmatched. The CDR3 is 14 amino acids. CDR3 nucleotides: TGTGCCAGCAGACGGGACAGGGGACTCGGTGAGCAGTTCTTC. Protein: CASRRDRGLGEQFF.

This clone was observed once. This sample includes further DNA sequences coding for the same CDR3. This rearrangement joins TRBV15 to TRBJ1-5, with D unclear. The V end lost 3 bases, the J end lost 4 bases, and 4 bases lay between the germline ends. Looked up from germline, CDR1 is LNHNV and CDR2 is YYDKDF (reference sequence). The CDR3 spans 12 residues. DNA for the CDR3: TGTGCCACCAGCAGTGGAAATCAGCCCCAGCATTTT. It codes for CATSSGNQPQHF.

V is TRBV7-9 and J is TRBJ1-5; D is undetermined. CDR1 is SEHNR, CDR2 FQNEAQ, per germline (reference sequence). CDR3 length: 14 amino acids. Trimming cost V 3 bases and J 4 bases, with 10 bases left between them. In DNA, the CDR3 is TGTGCCAGCAGCTTCCCAGGACCGAATCAGCCCCAGCATTTT. Its translation: CASSFPGPNQPQHF.

V gene TRBV10-3 combines with J gene TRBJ2-1; 11 bases match TRBD1. CDR3 size: 14 residues. V gave up 4 bases and J gave up 5 bases; unmatched junction bases: 1. Germline-derived CDR1 and CDR2 are ENHRY and SYGVKD. The CDR3 region has the DNA TGTGCCATCAGTGGGGACAGGGGGAACAATGAGCAGTTCTTC. This codes for CAISGDRGNNEQFF.

The gene calls are TRBV4-3 and TRBJ1-2, with D maybe TRBD1 (5 bases). Trimming pared 1 base from V and 7 bases from J, leaving 13 bases between. Looked up from germline, CDR1 is LGHNA and CDR2 is YSLEER. The CDR3 loop spans 14 amino acids. The DNA for the CDR3 is TGCGCCAGCAGCCAAGGCAAGGGGAGGCCTGGCTACACCTTC. As protein: CASSQGKGRPGYTF.

This clone was recorded only once. This rearrangement joins TRBV5-5 to TRBJ2-4, with D unclear. Germline loops: CDR1 SGHKS, CDR2 YYEKEE (reference sequence). Trimming pared 0 bases from V and 2 bases from J, leaving 9 bases between. There are 15 residues in the CDR3. The CDR3 is CASSLEGASKNIQYF. CDR3 sequence (DNA): TGTGCCAGCAGCTTGGAGGGCGCATCCAAAAACATTCAGTACTTC.

This chain connects TRBV6-5 to TRBJ1-4, with D perhaps matching TRBD1 (5 bases). This CDR3 is built from 16 residues. The V end was cut by 0 bases, the J end by 8 bases, with 16 bases between. Germline CDR1 is MNHEY and CDR2 is SVGAGI. CDR3 loop: CASSYSAGAGSEKLFF. The CDR3 DNA reads as TGTGCCAGCAGTTACTCCGCCGGGGCAGGGAGCGAAAAACTGTTTTTT.

The chain is built from TRBV29-1 and TRBJ1-1; D is ambiguous. This CDR3 spans 12 amino acids. Germline values: CDR1 SQVTM, CDR2 ANQGSEA. V was shortened by 3 bases and J by 3 bases, with 8 bases between the two germline ends. The DNA for the CDR3 is TGCAGCGTTGAGGATCCCTACACTGAAGCTTTCTTT. This gives the protein CSVEDPYTEAFF. Full variable domain (rest looked up from reference TRBV29-1 and TRBJ1-1): SAVISQKPSRDICQRGTSLTIQCQVDSQVTMMFWYRQQPGQSLTLIATANQGSEATYESGFVIDKFPISRPNLTFSTLTVSNMSPEDSSIYLCSVEDPYTEAFFGQGTRLTVV.